The entry that follows covers one T cell receptor (beta chain) sequence. Data came from immunoSEQ multiplex PCR; TCRdb stores just in-frame clones and leaves some out. The data hold about 38,000 clones, with around four fifths observed a single time. This entry comes from a study of graft-versus-host responses after intestinal transplantation. CDR1 and CDR2 from the germline V gene are SGHNT and YYREEE (reference sequence). The CDR3 loop spans 17 amino acids. The V and J ends lost 2 bases and 0 bases, in that order; junction bases with no gene match: 7. J is TRBJ2-5 and V is TRBV5-4; 10 bases are a match to TRBD1. The sample here was PBMCs, taken about 1,000 days after transplant. The TCR sequence derives from a human patient who received an intestinal transplant, so some T cells may come from the graft donor. CDR3 region: CASSFRTGGSYQETQYF. Here the CDR3 DNA reads TGTGCCAGCAGCTTTAGGACAGGGGGTTCGTACCAAGAGACCCAGTACTTC.